This TCR beta chain derives from a study of PD-L1 blockade in urothelial cancer. Study details: In the patient group, twenty-five of 29 were males with bladder-origin urothelial cancer. Analysis of the blood was performed 3 weeks (second dose) and 6 weeks after treatment start.

The CDR3 consists of 14 residues. V lost 0 bases and J lost 9; bases outside the gene matches: 7. Germline V gene lookup returns CDR1 KGHSH and CDR2 LQKENI. Diagnoses among patients were locally advanced or metastatic urothelial carcinoma. TCRdb keeps only in-frame clones here, not all; method: immunoSEQ multiplex PCR. This table holds some 97,000 clones, about 91% found once. The study's findings and limits: Lower than median blood TCR clonality before treatment predicted better survival.

Turning to this clone: What it recognizes is unknown.

The chain has TRBV18 and TRBJ2-7; TRBD1 matches 8 bases. The sample here was PBMCs, taken around atezolizumab (anti-PD-L1) treatment. The clonotype comes from a woman older than 75 with urothelial cancer. The DNA of the CDR3 is TGTGCCAGCTCACCACCGGCAGGGGGCCCTCGGCAGTACTTC. This codes for CASSPPAGGPRQYF.